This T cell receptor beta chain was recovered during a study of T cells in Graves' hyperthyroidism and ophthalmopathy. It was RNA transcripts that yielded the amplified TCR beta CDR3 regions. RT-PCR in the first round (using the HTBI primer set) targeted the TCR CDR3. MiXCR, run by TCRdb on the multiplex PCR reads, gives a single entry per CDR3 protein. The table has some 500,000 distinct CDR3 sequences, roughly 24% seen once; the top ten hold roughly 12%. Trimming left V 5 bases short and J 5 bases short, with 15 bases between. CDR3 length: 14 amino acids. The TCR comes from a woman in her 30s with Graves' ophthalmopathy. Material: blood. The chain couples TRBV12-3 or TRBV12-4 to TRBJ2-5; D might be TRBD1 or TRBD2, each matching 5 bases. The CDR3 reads CASSPLWGSETQYF. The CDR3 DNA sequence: TGTGCCAGCAGTCCCCTTTGGGGGTCGGAGACCCAGTACTTC.